This entry concerns a single T cell receptor (beta chain). Its antigen is as yet unknown. The CDR3 runs to 19 residues. V was shortened by 2 bases and J by 7 bases, with 28 bases between the two germline ends. The germline CDR1 and CDR2 sequences are SGHRS and YFSETQ. This record belongs to a study of shared clonotypes between healthy human individuals. Study observations and caveats: Investigators collected only blood, and repertoires in tissues likely differ.

CD45RO-negative, CCR7-selected cells formed the naive CD8 fraction, which excluded terminally differentiated effector memory CD45RA+ cells. For every subset, genomic DNA was evenly distributed across several immunoSEQ plates. Sequencing used immunoSEQ multiplex PCR; TCRdb keeps in-frame clones, though not all of them. The sample has a few million clones; just over 90% are singletons. This receptor was taken from a young man in good health. Some clones in this sample may be carry-over from other donors' samples. This sequence joins TRBV5-1 and TRBJ1-5; D might be TRBD1 (5 bases). Sequenced input: naive CD8+ T cells from PBMCs. The CDR3 coding sequence is TGCGCCAGCAGCTTATTTTCGCGGGCAGGCTATAGGCAGGGACAGCCCCAGCATTTT. Its translation is CASSLFSRAGYRQGQPQHF. Full variable domain (missing parts from reference TRBV5-1 and TRBJ1-5): KAGVTQTPRYLIKTRGQQVTLSCSPISGHRSVSWYQQTPGQGLQFLFEYFSETQRNKGNFPGRFSGRQFSNSRSEMNVSTLELGDSALYLCASSLFSRAGYRQGQPQHFGDGTRLSIL.